This T cell receptor (beta chain) was observed in a study of cytomegalovirus exposure and HLA in healthy donors. It was with 60 Vbeta and 13 Jbeta primers that the PCR ran. Produced via immunoSEQ multiplex PCR; TCRdb's table is partial and in-frame only. The table includes 75,000 to 95,000 clones, approximately 84% detected once. As regards this clone: Its antigen is not known.

The study, taken as a whole, reports: A later analysis linked roughly 17,000 TCR beta sequences to HLA alleles at 0.05 false discovery rate. A prior analysis recorded that most TCR beta V segments were productive about 90% or about 30% of the time.

The sequenced sample was PBMCs. The receptor was isolated from a man in his late teens or twenties in good health and CMV-seronegative.

The CDR3 nucleotides are TGTGCCAGTAGGGCGGGATCTTCATCCGGGGAGCTGTTTTTT. Translation gives CASRAGSSSGELFF. The rearrangement links TRBV19 to TRBJ2-2; the D gene is possibly TRBD2 (6 bases). Germline CDR1 is LNHDA and CDR2 is SQIVND (reference sequence). The CDR3 has 14 residues. With 6 bases removed from V and 6 bases from J, the gap between germline ends came to 14 bases.